The T cell receptor beta chain under discussion was sequenced for a study of Ad26.COV2.S vaccination and SARS-CoV-2 variants. Background on the study: Participants got Ad26.COV2.S intramuscularly, once or twice 56 days apart.

Comment on this clone: The target antigen is unknown.

The sample's treatment: approximately 18 received Ad26.COV2.S at low or high dose, single or two shots; five or six received placebo; per-sample allocation not given. Vaccine and placebo recipients were sampled on day 63 after the first injection. Wuhan-strain SARS-CoV-2 spike was expressed by the Ad26 vector that made up the vaccine. Notes on the study in general: Compared with placebo recipients, vaccine recipients had higher spike-specific TCR breadth.

Generated by immunoSEQ multiplex PCR, the TCRdb table keeps only in-frame clones and is missing some. This sample carries about 440,000 clones, 90% of them seen once, and the ten largest clones take 4.3%. The germline V gene has CDR1 MNHEY and CDR2 SMNVEV (reference sequence). The CDR3 sequence is 14 residues long. Trimming removed 8 bases at V and 1 base at J, with 13 bases between. The sequence was collected from a person aged 18-60 years who received the Ad26.COV2.S COVID-19 vaccine or a placebo. The sample here was peripheral blood, taken in a trial of Ad26.COV2.S vaccine versus placebo. The V and J genes are TRBV27 and TRBJ2-3; D is unclear. The CDR3 nucleotides are TGTGCCAGCTTTTCTTTAGCTGGCACAGATACGCAGTATTTT. The encoded protein is CASFSLAGTDTQYF.